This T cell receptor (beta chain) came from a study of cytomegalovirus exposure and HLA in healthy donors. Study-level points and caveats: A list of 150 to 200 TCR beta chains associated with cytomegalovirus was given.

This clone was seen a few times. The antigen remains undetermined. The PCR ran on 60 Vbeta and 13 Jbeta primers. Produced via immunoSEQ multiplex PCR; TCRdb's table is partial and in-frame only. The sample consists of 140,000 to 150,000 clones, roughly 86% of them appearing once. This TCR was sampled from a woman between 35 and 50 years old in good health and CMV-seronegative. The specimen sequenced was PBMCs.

This CDR3 reads CAIRVGQGAAGELFF. The DNA for the CDR3 is TGTGCCATCAGGGTAGGACAGGGGGCAGCCGGGGAGCTGTTTTTT. This chain links TRBV10-3 with TRBJ2-2; 11 nucleotides line up with TRBD1. The CDR3 extends over 15 amino acids. V shed 6 bases and J 6 bases; nucleotides not matched to a gene: 6. CDR1 and CDR2 (germline): ENHRY, SYGVKD.